This is a list of T cell receptor beta chains from one sample in a study of CD4 T cells in relation to SARS-CoV-2 and coronaviruses. No antigen has been assigned to these receptors. Using immunoSEQ multiplex PCR, the repertoire was profiled, and TCRdb retains in-frame clones only, with some absent. The data show about 20,000 clones, with more than 65% seen just once and 20% to 25% held by the top ten. Sequenced input: CD4+ T cells from PBMCs, cultured in vitro. The source of these receptors is a human donor in good health. Each CDR3 is given with its conserved first and last residue. The D gene is left open where the match is weak. Not all rows give a size; the values are once, few, many and, for expanded clones, a class.

d_call	v_call	cdr3_length	clone_size	j_call	cdr3_nt	cdr3_aa
NA	TRBV19	16	NA	TRBJ1-3	TGTGCCAGTAGCATAACTTACAGGGAGCCTGGAAACACCATATATTTT	CASSITYREPGNTIYF
TRBD1	TRBV6-2/TRBV6-3	16	NA	TRBJ1-1	TGTGCCAGCAGTTACCGGACCTCAGGGGGCGAAACTGAAGCTTTCTTT	CASSYRTSGGETEAFF
NA	TRBV28	14	NA	TRBJ1-1	TGTGCCAGCAGTTTACCTCAGGGGAACACTGAAGCTTTCTTT	CASSLPQGNTEAFF
NA	TRBV19	14	NA	TRBJ1-3	TGTGCCAGTAAGATCGGCTACTCTGGAAACACCATATATTTT	CASKIGYSGNTIYF
NA	TRBV18	15	NA	TRBJ1-5	TGTGCCAGCTCACCATCTCATGGCGCGAATCAGCCCCAGCATTTT	CASSPSHGANQPQHF
NA	TRBV30	17	NA	TRBJ2-3	TGTGCCTGGAGTGCCCCCACTTTAGGAAGGGGGGGTGGTACGCAGTATTTT	CAWSAPTLGRGGGTQYF
TRBD2	TRBV4-1	16	once	TRBJ2-1	TGCGCCAGCAGCTGGCGGACTAGCGGGGGCTTAAATGAGCAGTTCTTC	CASSWRTSGGLNEQFF
NA	TRBV21-1	13	NA	TRBJ1-5	TGTGCCAGCAGCAAAGAAGGGGATCAGCCCCAGCATTTT	CASSKEGDQPQHF
TRBD1	TRBV5-1	15	NA	TRBJ1-4	TGCGCCAGCAGCTTCATGGGGACAGGGGGGGAAAAACTGTTTTTT	CASSFMGTGGEKLFF
NA	TRBV7-9	16	NA	TRBJ2-1	TGTGCCAGCAGCCCCAAGCGGCGGATCTCCTACAATGAGCAGTTCTTC	CASSPKRRISYNEQFF
TRBD1	TRBV6-5	15	NA	TRBJ2-7	TGTGCCAGCAGTACCGGGACAGGGGCATCCTACGAGCAGTACTTC	CASSTGTGASYEQYF
TRBD2	TRBV7-2	16	NA	TRBJ2-1	TGTGCCAGCAGAGAGACTAGCGGGGTCTCGGGGAATGAGCAGTTCTTC	CASRETSGVSGNEQFF
TRBD1	TRBV7-2	17	once	TRBJ1-6	TGTGCCAGCAGCTTCTCGTCGGGACAGGGGGCTAATTCACCCCTCCACTTT	CASSFSSGQGANSPLHF
NA	TRBV5-1	14	NA	TRBJ2-7	TGCGCCAGCAGCCCAGGCGAGGGTCTAGGCGAGCAGTACTTC	CASSPGEGLGEQYF
NA	TRBV5-1	15	NA	TRBJ2-1	TGCGCCAGCAGCTTCCCCTCCTCAACCGACAATGAGCAGTTCTTC	CASSFPSSTDNEQFF
TRBD1	TRBV5-1	17	NA	TRBJ1-1	TGCGCCAGCAGCGCCCTCGCCTTTTCGGACAGGGGCACTGAAGCTTTCTTT	CASSALAFSDRGTEAFF
NA	TRBV7-8	15	NA	TRBJ2-2	TGTGCCAGCAGCTTAGTAAGCGTAAACACCGGGGAGCTGTTTTTT	CASSLVSVNTGELFF
TRBD1	TRBV7-2	17	once	TRBJ1-3	TGTGCCAGCAGCTTAGTCTCGACAGGGGGCGCTGGAAACACCATATATTTT	CASSLVSTGGAGNTIYF
TRBD2	TRBV7-2	15	once	TRBJ2-2	TGTGCCAGCAGCTTAGATGGGAGGGAGTCCGGGGAGCTGTTTTTT	CASSLDGRESGELFF
TRBD2	TRBV9	15	NA	TRBJ2-7	TGTGCCAGCAGCGTAGGGCTAGCGGGAACCTACGAGCAGTACTTC	CASSVGLAGTYEQYF
TRBD1	TRBV12-5	14	once	TRBJ2-5	TGTGCTAGTGGCCCGGGACAGCAGACAGAGACCCAGTACTTC	CASGPGQQTETQYF
NA	TRBV9	14	NA	TRBJ1-6	TGTGCCAGCAGTGACGCTTTAGGGCCTTCACCCCTCCACTTT	CASSDALGPSPLHF
TRBD1	TRBV7-3	15	NA	TRBJ2-3	TGTGCCAGCAGCCGGGGACAGGTCAGCACAGATACGCAGTATTTT	CASSRGQVSTDTQYF
TRBD1	TRBV5-1	18	once	TRBJ2-2	TGCGCCAGCAGCCCCGGACAGGGGGGCGGAATAAAAACCGGGGAGCTGTTTTTT	CASSPGQGGGIKTGELFF
NA	TRBV19	14	NA	TRBJ2-2	TGTGCCAGTAGTATAGGACAGAACACCGGGGAGCTGTTTTTT	CASSIGQNTGELFF
TRBD1	TRBV7-8	15	few	TRBJ2-6	TGTGCCAGCAGCCAAGGGGGCGGTGGGGCCAACGTCCTGACTTTC	CASSQGGGGANVLTF
TRBD1	TRBV18	13	few	TRBJ1-1	TGTGCCAGCTCACCAATCCGGGACAGTGAAGCTTTCTTT	CASSPIRDSEAFF
NA	TRBV2	13	NA	TRBJ1-1	TGTGCCAGCAGTGCCCTAGAGAACACTGAAGCTTTCTTT	CASSALENTEAFF
NA	TRBV3-1/TRBV3-2	16	NA	TRBJ1-5	TGTGCCAGCAGCCAAGGGGGCAGGAATAGCAATCAGCCCCAGCATTTT	CASSQGGRNSNQPQHF
NA	TRBV28	15	NA	TRBJ1-2	TGTGCCAGCAGCCCAACGACAGGAGGGCTTCCGGGCTACACCTTC	CASSPTTGGLPGYTF
TRBD1	TRBV19	14	NA	TRBJ1-2	TGTGCCAGTAGTATCCGGGACAGGCCCTATGGCTACACCTTC	CASSIRDRPYGYTF
TRBD2	TRBV11-1	15	NA	TRBJ2-7	TGTGCCAGCAGCTTTGGGCTAGCGGGAGACAACGAGCAGTACTTC	CASSFGLAGDNEQYF
NA	TRBV5-1	15	NA	TRBJ2-2	TGCGCCAGCAGCTTGGCCATAATGGCGGCCGGGGAGCTGTTTTTT	CASSLAIMAAGELFF
NA	TRBV9	14	few	TRBJ1-2	TGTGCCAGCAGCCCACTGACTGCCTCCTATGGCTACACCTTC	CASSPLTASYGYTF
NA	TRBV5-3	20	NA	TRBJ1-5	TGTGCCAGAAGCTCCCAAACAGTCCCGGACACCAGGGAGATGAATCAGCCCCAGCATTTT	CARSSQTVPDTREMNQPQHF
NA	TRBV3-1/TRBV3-2	17	NA	TRBJ1-6	TGTGCCAGCAGCCGGAGCGAGAGGAGGACCTATAATTCACCCCTCCACTTT	CASSRSERRTYNSPLHF
TRBD1	TRBV6-2/TRBV6-3	14	NA	TRBJ2-7	TGTGCCAGCAGTTACAGGCAGGGGGCCTACGAGCAGTACTTC	CASSYRQGAYEQYF
TRBD1	TRBV18	16	NA	TRBJ2-7	TGTGCCAGCTCACCTTTGGGACAGGGGGGATTCTACGAGCAGTACTTC	CASSPLGQGGFYEQYF